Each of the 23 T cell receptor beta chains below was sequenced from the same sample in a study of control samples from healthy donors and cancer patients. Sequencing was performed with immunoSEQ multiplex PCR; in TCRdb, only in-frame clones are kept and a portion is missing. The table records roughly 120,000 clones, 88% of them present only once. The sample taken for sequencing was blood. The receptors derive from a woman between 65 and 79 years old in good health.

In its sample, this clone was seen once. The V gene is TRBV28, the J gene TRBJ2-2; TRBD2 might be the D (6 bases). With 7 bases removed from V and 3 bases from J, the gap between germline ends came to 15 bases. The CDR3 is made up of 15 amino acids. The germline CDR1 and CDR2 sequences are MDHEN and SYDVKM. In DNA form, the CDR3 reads TGTGCCAGCAACATGAAGGGGACTTACACCGGGGAGCTGTTTTTT. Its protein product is CASNMKGTYTGELFF.

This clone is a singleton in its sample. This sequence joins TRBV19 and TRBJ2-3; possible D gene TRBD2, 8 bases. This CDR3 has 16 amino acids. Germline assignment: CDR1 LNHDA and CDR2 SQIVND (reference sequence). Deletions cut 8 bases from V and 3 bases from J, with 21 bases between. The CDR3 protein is CASGSGGQIYTDTQYF. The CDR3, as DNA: TGTGCCAGTGGCAGCGGGGGACAGATATATACAGATACGCAGTATTTT.

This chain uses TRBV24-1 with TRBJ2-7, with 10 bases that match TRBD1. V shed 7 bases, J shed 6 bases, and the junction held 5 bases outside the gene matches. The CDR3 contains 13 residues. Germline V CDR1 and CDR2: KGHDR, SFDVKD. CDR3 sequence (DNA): TGTGCCACCAGAGGGACAGGGGAGGGCGAGCAGTACTTC. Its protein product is CATRGTGEGEQYF.

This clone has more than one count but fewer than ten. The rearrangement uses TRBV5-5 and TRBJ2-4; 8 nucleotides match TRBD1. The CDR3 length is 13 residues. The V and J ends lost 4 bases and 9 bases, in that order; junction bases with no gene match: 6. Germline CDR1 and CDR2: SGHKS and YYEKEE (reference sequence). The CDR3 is CASSDYRGSIQYF. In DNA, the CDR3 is TGTGCCAGCAGCGATTACAGGGGGAGCATTCAGTACTTC.

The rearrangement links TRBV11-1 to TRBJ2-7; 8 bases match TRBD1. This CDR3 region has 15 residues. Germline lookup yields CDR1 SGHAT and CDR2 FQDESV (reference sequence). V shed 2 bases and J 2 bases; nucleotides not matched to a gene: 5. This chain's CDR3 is CASSLRTGTAYEQYF. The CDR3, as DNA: TGTGCCAGCAGCTTAAGGACAGGGACCGCCTACGAGCAGTACTTC.

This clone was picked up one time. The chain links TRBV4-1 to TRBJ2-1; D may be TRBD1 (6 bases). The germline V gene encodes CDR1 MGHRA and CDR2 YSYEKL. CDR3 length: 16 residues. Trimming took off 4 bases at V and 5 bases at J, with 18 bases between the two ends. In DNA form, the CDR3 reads TGCGCCAGCAGCCGAACACAGGGCCTTGTGGACAATGAGCAGTTCTTC. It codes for CASSRTQGLVDNEQFF.

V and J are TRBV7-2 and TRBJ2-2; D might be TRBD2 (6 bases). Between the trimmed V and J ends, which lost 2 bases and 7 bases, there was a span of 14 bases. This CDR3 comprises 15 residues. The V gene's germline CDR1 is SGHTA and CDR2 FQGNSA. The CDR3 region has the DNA TGTGCCAGCAGCTTATATGCGCGGGGCGGCGGGGAGCTGTTTTTT. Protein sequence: CASSLYARGGGELFF. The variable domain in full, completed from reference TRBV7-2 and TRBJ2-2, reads GAGVSQSPSNKVTEKGKDVELRCDPISGHTALYWYRQSLGQGLEFLIYFQGNSAPDKSGLPSDRFSAERTGGSVSTLTIQRTQQEDSAVYLCASSLYARGGGELFFGEGSRLTVL.

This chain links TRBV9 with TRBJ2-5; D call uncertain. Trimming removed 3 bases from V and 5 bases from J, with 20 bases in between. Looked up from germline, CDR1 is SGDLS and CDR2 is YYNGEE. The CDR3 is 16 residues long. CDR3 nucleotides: TGTGCCAGCAGCGGACGAGAGACGTGGGTTGGGGAGACCCAGTACTTC. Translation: CASSGRETWVGETQYF. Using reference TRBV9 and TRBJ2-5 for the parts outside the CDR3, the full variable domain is DSGVTQTPKHLITATGQRVTLRCSPRSGDLSVYWYQQSLDQGLQFLIQYYNGEERAKGNILERFSAQQFPDLHSELNLSSLELGDSALYFCASSGRETWVGETQYFGPGTRLLVL.

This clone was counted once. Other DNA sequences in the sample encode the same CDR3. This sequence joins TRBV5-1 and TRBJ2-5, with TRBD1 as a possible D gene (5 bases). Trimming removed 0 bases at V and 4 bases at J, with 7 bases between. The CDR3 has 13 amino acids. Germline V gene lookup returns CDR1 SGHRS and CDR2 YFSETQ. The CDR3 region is CASSLGQGETQYF. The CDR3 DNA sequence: TGCGCCAGCAGCTTGGGTCAGGGAGAGACCCAGTACTTC.

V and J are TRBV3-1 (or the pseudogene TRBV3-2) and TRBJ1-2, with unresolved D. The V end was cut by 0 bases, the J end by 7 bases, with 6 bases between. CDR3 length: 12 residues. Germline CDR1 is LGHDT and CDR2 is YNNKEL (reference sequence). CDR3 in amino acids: CASSQDERGYTF. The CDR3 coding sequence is TGTGCCAGCAGCCAAGACGAGCGTGGCTACACCTTC.

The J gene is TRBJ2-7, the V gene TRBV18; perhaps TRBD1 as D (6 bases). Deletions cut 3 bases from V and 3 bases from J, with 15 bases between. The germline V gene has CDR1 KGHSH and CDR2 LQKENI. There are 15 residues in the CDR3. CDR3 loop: CASSPGAGKNYEQYF. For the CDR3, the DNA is TGTGCCAGCTCACCGGGGGCAGGGAAGAACTACGAGCAGTACTTC.

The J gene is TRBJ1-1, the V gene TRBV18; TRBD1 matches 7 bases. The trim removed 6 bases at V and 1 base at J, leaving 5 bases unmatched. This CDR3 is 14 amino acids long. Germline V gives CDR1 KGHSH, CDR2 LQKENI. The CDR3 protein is CASSGDSGNTEAFF. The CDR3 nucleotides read TGTGCCAGCTCGGGGGACAGCGGGAACACTGAAGCTTTCTTT. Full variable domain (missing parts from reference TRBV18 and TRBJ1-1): NAGVMQNPRHLVRRRGQEARLRCSPMKGHSHVYWYRQLPEEGLKFMVYLQKENIIDESGMPKERFSAEFPKEGPSILRIQQVVRGDSAAYFCASSGDSGNTEAFFGQGTRLTVV.

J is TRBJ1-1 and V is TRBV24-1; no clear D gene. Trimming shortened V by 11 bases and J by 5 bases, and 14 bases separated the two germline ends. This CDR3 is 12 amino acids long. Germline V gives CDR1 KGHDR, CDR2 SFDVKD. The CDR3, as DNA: TGTGCCATCGAAAACGACGGGACTGAAGCTTTCTTT. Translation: CAIENDGTEAFF.

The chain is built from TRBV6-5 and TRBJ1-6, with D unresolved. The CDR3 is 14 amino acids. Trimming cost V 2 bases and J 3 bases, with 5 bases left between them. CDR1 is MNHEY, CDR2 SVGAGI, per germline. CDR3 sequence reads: CASSYDNYNSPLHF. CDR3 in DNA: TGTGCCAGCAGTTACGACAACTATAATTCACCCCTCCACTTT.

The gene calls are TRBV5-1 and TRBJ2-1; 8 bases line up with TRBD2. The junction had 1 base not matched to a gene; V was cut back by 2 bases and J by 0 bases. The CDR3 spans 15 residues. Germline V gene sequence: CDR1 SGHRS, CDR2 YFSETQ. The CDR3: CASSLAGVSYNEQFF. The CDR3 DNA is TGCGCCAGCAGCTTAGCGGGGGTCTCCTACAATGAGCAGTTCTTC. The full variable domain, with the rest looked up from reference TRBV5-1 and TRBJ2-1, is KAGVTQTPRYLIKTRGQQVTLSCSPISGHRSVSWYQQTPGQGLQFLFEYFSETQRNKGNFPGRFSGRQFSNSRSEMNVSTLELGDSALYLCASSLAGVSYNEQFFGPGTRLTVL.

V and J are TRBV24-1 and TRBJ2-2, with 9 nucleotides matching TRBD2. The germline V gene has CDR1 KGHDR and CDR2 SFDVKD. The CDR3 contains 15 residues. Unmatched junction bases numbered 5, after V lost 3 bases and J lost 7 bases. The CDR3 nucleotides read TGTGCCACCAGTGATGAACAAGCGGGGGGCGGGGAGCTGTTTTTT. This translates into CATSDEQAGGGELFF.

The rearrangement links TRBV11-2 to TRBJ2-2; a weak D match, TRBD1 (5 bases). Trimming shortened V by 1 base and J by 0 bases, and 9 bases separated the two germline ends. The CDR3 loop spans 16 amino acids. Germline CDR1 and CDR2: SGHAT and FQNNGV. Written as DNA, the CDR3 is TGTGCCAGCAGCTTAGTTCGGACAACGAACACCGGGGAGCTGTTTTTT. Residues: CASSLVRTTNTGELFF.

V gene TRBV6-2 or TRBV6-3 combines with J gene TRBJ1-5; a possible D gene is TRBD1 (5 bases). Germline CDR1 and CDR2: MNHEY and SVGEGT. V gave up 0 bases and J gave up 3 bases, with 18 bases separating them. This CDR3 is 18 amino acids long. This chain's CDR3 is CASSYSGLGQSTNQPQHF. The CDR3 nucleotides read TGTGCCAGCAGTTACTCGGGATTGGGGCAGTCCACCAATCAGCCCCAGCATTTT.

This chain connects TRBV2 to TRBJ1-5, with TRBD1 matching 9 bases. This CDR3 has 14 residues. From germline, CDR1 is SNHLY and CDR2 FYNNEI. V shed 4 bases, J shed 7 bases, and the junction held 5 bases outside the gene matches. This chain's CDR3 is CASSGTGGGQPQHF. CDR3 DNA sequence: TGTGCCAGCAGTGGCACAGGGGGCGGCCAGCCCCAGCATTTT.

Here the CDR3 reads CASSIGTDYYGYTF. CDR3 bases: TGTGCCAGTAGTATCGGTACGGATTACTATGGCTACACCTTC. The chain is built from TRBV19 and TRBJ1-2; no clear D. V lost 3 bases and J lost 3, with 11 bases in between. Germline-derived CDR1 and CDR2 are LNHDA and SQIVND (reference sequence). This CDR3 has 14 amino acids.

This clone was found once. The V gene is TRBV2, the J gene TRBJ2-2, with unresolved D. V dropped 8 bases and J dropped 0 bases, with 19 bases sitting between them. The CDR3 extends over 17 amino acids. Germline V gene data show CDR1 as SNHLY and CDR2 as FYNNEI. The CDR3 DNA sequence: TGTGCCAGCTTCGGCCCAAGTACAGCCACGAACACCGGGGAGCTGTTTTTT. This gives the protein CASFGPSTATNTGELFF.

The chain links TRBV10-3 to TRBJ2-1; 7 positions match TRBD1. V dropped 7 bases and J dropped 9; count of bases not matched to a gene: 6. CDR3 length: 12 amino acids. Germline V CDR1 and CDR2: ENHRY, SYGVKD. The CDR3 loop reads CAITPTGTEQFF. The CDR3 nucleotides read TGTGCCATCACCCCGACAGGGACTGAGCAGTTCTTC.

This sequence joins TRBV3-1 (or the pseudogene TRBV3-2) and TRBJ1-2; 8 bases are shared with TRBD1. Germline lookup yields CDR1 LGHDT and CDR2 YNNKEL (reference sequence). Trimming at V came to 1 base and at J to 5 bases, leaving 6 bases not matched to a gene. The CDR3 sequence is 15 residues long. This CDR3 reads CASSQGLQGGYGYTF. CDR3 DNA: TGTGCCAGCAGCCAAGGGCTACAGGGGGGTTATGGCTACACCTTC.